This T cell receptor (beta chain) was identified during a study of beta chain features in type 1 diabetes. General study findings and limits: Equally in patients and controls, PCR might preferentially amplify shorter templates.

The CDR3 extends over 14 amino acids. V was cut by 1 base and J by 1 base, with 7 bases left in between. In germline, CDR1 is KGHSH, CDR2 LQKENI. Investigators reverse transcribed all isolated RNA, so they sequenced expressed TCRB transcripts. TCRdb's table, derived via immunoSEQ multiplex PCR, lists solely in-frame clones and lacks some. The sample carries about 220,000 clones, approximately 10% recorded once. This clone was counted only a few times. What it recognizes is unknown. Purity exceeding 98% was reached by all sorted populations. The source of this sequence is a young man in good health. The chain couples TRBV18 to TRBJ1-2; D is uncertain. Source material: central memory CD4+ T cells from blood. CDR3 nucleotide sequence: TGTGCCAGCTCACCACTCGAGGTTAACTATGGCTACACCTTC. Translation gives CASSPLEVNYGYTF.